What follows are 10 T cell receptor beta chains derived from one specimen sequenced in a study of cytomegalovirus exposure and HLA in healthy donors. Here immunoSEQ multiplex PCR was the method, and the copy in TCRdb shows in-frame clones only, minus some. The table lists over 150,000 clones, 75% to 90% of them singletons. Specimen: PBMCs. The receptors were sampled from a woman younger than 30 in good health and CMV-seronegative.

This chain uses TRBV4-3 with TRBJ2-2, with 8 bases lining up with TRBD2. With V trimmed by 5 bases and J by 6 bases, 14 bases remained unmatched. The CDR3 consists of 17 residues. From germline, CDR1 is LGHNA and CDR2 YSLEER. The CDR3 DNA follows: TGCGCCAGCAGCTATACCTTTTCCGGGACTAGTTCCGGGGAGCTGTTTTTT. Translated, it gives CASSYTFSGTSSGELFF.

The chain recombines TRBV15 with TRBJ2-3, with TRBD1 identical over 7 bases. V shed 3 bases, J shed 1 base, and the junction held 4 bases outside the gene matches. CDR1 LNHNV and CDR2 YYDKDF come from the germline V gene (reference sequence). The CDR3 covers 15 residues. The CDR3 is CATSSRDRRTDTQYF. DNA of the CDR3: TGTGCCACCAGCAGTCGGGACAGACGCACAGATACGCAGTATTTT.

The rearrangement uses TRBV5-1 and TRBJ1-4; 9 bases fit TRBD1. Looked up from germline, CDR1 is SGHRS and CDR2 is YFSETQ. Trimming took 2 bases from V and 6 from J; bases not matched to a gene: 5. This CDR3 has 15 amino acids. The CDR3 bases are TGCGCCAGCAGCTTCTCGGGACAGGGATATGAAAAACTGTTTTTT. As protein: CASSFSGQGYEKLFF.

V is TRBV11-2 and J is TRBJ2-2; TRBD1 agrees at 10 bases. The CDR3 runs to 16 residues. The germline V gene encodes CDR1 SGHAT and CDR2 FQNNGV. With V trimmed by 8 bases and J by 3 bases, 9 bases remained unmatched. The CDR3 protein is CASWRGDRGDTGELFF. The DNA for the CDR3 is TGTGCCAGCTGGAGAGGGGACAGGGGTGACACCGGGGAGCTGTTTTTT.

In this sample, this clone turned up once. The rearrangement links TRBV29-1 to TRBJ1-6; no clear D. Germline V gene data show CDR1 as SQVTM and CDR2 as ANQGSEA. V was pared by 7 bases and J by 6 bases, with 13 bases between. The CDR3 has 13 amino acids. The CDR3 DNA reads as TGCAGCGCCTCGGAGGACCCTAATTCACCCCTCCACTTT. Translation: CSASEDPNSPLHF.

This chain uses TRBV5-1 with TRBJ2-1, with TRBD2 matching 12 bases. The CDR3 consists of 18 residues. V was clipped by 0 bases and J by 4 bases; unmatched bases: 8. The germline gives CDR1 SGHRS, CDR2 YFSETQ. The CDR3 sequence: CASSLALAGGLGYNEQFF. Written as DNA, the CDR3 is TGCGCCAGCAGCTTGGCCCTAGCGGGAGGGCTCGGATACAATGAGCAGTTCTTC.

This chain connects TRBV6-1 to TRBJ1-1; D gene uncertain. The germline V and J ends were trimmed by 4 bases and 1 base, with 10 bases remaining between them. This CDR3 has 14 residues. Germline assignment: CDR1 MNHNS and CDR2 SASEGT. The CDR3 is CASSAAQANTEAFF. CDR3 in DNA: TGTGCCAGCAGTGCAGCTCAGGCGAACACTGAAGCTTTCTTT.

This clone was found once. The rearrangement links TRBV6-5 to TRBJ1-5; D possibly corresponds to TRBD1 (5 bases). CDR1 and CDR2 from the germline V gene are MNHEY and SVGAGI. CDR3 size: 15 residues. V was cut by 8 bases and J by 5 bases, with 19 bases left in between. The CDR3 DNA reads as TGTGCCAGCGGCTCAATTGGGGGGGACTATCAGCCCCAGCATTTT. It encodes CASGSIGGDYQPQHF.

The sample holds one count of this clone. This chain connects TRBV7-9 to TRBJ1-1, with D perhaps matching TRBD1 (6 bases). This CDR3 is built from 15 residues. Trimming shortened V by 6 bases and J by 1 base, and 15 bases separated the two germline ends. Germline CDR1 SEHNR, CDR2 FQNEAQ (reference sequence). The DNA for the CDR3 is TGTGCCAGCAGACCCCCCAGGGGTTGGAACACTGAAGCTTTCTTT. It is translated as CASRPPRGWNTEAFF.

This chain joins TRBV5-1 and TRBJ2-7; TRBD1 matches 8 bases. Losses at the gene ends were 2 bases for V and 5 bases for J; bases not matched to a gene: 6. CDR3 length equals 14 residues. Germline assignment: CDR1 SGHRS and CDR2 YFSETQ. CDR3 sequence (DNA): TGCGCCAGCAGCTTAGGCACAGGGGGGAACGAGCAGTACTTC. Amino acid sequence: CASSLGTGGNEQYF.